This T cell receptor (beta chain) is drawn from a study of identifying expanded T cells in peripheral blood. Points from the study as a whole: Variance in clone template counts between roughly two-week samples significantly increased with total template count across all healthy donors. Technical replicates showed about 1.1 changed clones; roughly two weeks about 16; four weeks 19.

V gave up 6 bases and J gave up 8 bases; unmatched junction bases: 4. The CDR3 loop spans 11 amino acids. Germline V lookup: CDR1 SQVTM, CDR2 ANQGSEA. The protocol was immunoSEQ multiplex PCR, while the TCRdb copy is restricted to in-frame clones and leaves out a portion. The top ten hold about 3.7% of the sample, which has more than 45,000 clones, roughly 87% seen once. A remark on this clone: The antigen remains unidentified.

Sequenced sample: blood. The rearrangement uses TRBV29-1 and TRBJ1-1; TRBD1 matches at 9 bases. The origin of this receptor is a person between 18 and 75 years old in good health. CDR3 DNA: TGCAGCGTGGGAACAGGGGGCGAAGCTTTCTTT. Its protein product is CSVGTGGEAFF.